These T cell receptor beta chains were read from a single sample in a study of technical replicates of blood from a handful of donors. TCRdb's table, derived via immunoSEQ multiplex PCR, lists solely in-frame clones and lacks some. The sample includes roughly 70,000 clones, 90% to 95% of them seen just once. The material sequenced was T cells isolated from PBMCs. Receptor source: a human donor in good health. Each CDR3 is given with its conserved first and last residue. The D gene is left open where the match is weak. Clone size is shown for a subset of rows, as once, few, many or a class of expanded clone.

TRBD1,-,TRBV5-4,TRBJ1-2,TGTGCCAGCAGCTCGGGACAGGGGAGGCTCGACTATGGCTACACCTTC,CASSSGQGRLDYGYTF
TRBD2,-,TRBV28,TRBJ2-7,TGTGCCAGCAGGATGACTAGCGGGAGCTACGAGCAGTACTTC,CASRMTSGSYEQYF
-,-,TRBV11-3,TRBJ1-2,TGTGCCAGCAGCTTAGGGGCCGCGGCAGGGGCCGGCTATGGCTACACCTTC,CASSLGAAAGAGYGYTF
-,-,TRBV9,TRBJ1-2,TGTGCCAGCAGCGTAGGGGGCCTCCTTTTCTATGGCTACACCTTC,CASSVGGLLFYGYTF
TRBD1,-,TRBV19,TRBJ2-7,TGTGCCAGTAGTCTCCCGAGACAGGGGGACGAGCAGTACTTC,CASSLPRQGDEQYF
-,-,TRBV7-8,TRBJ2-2,TGTGCCAGCAGCTTAAGGCTAGCCGGCACCGGGGAGCTGTTTTTT,CASSLRLAGTGELFF
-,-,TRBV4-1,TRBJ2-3,TGCGCCAGCAGCCAAGACGGGGAGGGGGCAGATACGCAGTATTTT,CASSQDGEGADTQYF
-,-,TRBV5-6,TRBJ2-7,TGTGCCAGCAGCGGGCCGGGCGGACCACTAGCTCCCTACGAGCAGTACTTC,CASSGPGGPLAPYEQYF
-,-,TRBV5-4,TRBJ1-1,TGTGCCAGCAGCTTCGGTGTGGACGGCGGGACGGAAGCTTTCTTT,CASSFGVDGGTEAFF
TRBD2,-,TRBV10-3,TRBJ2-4,TGTGCCATCAGTGAAGCACTAGCGGGCAAAAACATTCAGTACTTC,CAISEALAGKNIQYF
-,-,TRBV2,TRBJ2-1,TGTGCCAGCAGTGAAGCGCAGGGTTTCCCCTACAATGAGCAGTTCTTC,CASSEAQGFPYNEQFF
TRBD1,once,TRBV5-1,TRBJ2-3,TGCGCCAGCAGCTTCGACAGGGATGCGCAGTATTTT,CASSFDRDAQYF
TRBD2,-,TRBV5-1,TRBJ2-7,TGCGCCAGCAGCTTGGGACTAGCGCGGAGCGAGCAGTACTTC,CASSLGLARSEQYF
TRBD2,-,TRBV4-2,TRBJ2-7,TGTGCCAGCAGCCCGTCTGGGACTAGCGAAACCTACGAGCAGTACTTC,CASSPSGTSETYEQYF
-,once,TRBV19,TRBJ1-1,TGTGCCAGTAGTTGGTCGGACACTGAAGCTTTCTTT,CASSWSDTEAFF
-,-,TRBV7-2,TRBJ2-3,TGTGCCAGCAGGTGGAGGGCAGATACGCAGTATTTT,CASRWRADTQYF
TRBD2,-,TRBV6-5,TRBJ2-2,TGTGCCAGCAGGACCCTAGCGGGAGGAGGCGGGGAGCTGTTTTTT,CASRTLAGGGGELFF
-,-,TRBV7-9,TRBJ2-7,TGTGCCAGCAGCTCGCCAGGATCCTACGAGCAGTACTTC,CASSSPGSYEQYF
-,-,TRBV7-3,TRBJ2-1,TGTGCCAGCAGCCTAAATGCGGGGGCCCCGGGGTGGAATGAGCAGTTCTTC,CASSLNAGAPGWNEQFF
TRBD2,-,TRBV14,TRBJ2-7,TGTGCCAGCAGCCAAGTAACTAGCGGGAATATGTACGAGCAGTACTTC,CASSQVTSGNMYEQYF
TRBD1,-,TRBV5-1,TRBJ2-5,TGCGCCAGCAGCACGGGACAGCCGTACCAAGAGACCCAGTACTTC,CASSTGQPYQETQYF
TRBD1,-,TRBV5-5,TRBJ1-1,TGTGCCAGCAGCCAGAGGGACAGCATGAACACTGAAGCTTTCTTT,CASSQRDSMNTEAFF
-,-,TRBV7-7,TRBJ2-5,TGTGCTAGCAGCCAGGGCAGCTTCCAAGAGACCCAGTACTTC,CASSQGSFQETQYF
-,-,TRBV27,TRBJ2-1,TGTGCCAGCAGCCTCGTTCTGAACACCCAATACAATGAGCAGTTCTTC,CASSLVLNTQYNEQFF
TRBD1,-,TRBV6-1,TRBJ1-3,TGTGCCAGCAGACCCGGACAGGACTCTGGAAACACCATATATTTT,CASRPGQDSGNTIYF
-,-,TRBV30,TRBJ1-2,TGTGCCTGGAGTGGGAGGGCTATATATGGCTACACCTTC,CAWSGRAIYGYTF
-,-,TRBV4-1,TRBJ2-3,TGCGCCAGCAGCCAAGTGGGGCGTCTTCCCACGCAGTATTTT,CASSQVGRLPTQYF
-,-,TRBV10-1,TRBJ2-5,TGCGCCAGCAGTGGCCCGGGAGAGACCCAGTACTTC,CASSGPGETQYF
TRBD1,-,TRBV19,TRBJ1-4,TGTGCCAGTTTGGACAGGGCTTATGAAAAACTGTTTTTT,CASLDRAYEKLFF
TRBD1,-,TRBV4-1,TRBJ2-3,TGCGCCAGCAGCCAAAGACCGACAGGGAACACAGATACGCAGTATTTT,CASSQRPTGNTDTQYF
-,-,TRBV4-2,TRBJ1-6,TGTGCCAGCAGTCAAGATAAAAGCGCAGGGACACCCCTCCACTTT,CASSQDKSAGTPLHF
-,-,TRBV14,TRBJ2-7,TGTGCCAGCAGCCATCCGGGGATCCAGAACGAGCAGTACTTC,CASSHPGIQNEQYF
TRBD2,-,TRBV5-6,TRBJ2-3,TGTGCCAGCAGCTTGGTGCTAGCGGGGGGAAAAATCACAGATACGCAGTATTTT,CASSLVLAGGKITDTQYF
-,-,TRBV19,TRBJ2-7,TGTGCCAGTAGTATCCTAGGGCGACGGACAGAGTTAAGCTACGAGCAGTACTTC,CASSILGRRTELSYEQYF
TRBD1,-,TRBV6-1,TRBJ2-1,TGTGCCAGCAGTGAATTTTCACGTTGGACAGGTGAAGATGAGCAGTTCTTC,CASSEFSRWTGEDEQFF
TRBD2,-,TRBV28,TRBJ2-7,TGTGCCAGCAGTTTAGGGCGAGCGGGAGGGTACGAGCAGTACTTC,CASSLGRAGGYEQYF
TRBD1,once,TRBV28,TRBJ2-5,TGTGCCAGCAGTTCGACAGGGGCAGAGACCCAGTACTTC,CASSSTGAETQYF
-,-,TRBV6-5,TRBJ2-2,TGTGCCAGCAGTTACTCGAGGGCCCCCCGGGGGGAGCTGTTTTTT,CASSYSRAPRGELFF
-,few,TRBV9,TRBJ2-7,TGTGCCAGCAGCGTAGATGTAGCTAGCTCCTACGAGCAGTACTTC,CASSVDVASSYEQYF
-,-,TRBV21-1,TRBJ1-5,TGTGCCAGCAGCCATTACCGGGACATACTCAATCAGCCCCAGCATTTT,CASSHYRDILNQPQHF
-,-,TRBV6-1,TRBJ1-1,TGTGCCAGCATTCCAGGGAGGGTGGGCACTGAAGCTTTCTTT,CASIPGRVGTEAFF
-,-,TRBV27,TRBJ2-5,TGTGCCAGCAGTCCACTGGGGGGCCAAGAGACCCAGTACTTC,CASSPLGGQETQYF
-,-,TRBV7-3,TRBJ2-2,TGTGCCAGCAGCTTAGAGCCAGGCCCTACAATCATCACCGGGGAGCTGTTTTTT,CASSLEPGPTIITGELFF
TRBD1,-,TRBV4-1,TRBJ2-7,TGCGCCAGCAGCCAGAAGGGGACAGGGGCATCCTACGAGCAGTACTTC,CASSQKGTGASYEQYF
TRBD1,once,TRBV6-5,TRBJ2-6,TGTGCCAGCAGTTACTACAGGGGCTCTGGGGCCAACGTCCTGACTTTC,CASSYYRGSGANVLTF
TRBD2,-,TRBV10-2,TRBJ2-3,TGCGCCAGCAGGGCTAGCGGGGGGCCAGTAGATACGCAGTATTTT,CASRASGGPVDTQYF
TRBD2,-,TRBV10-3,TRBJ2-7,TGTGCCACATCAAACGTAGCGGGGTCCTACGAGCAGTACTTC,CATSNVAGSYEQYF
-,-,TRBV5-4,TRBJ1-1,TGTGCCAGCAGCTTGGGTATGAACACTGAAGCTTTCTTT,CASSLGMNTEAFF
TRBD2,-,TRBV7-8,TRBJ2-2,TGTGCCAGCAGCTCCGGACTAGCGGCCAACACCGGGGAGCTGTTTTTT,CASSSGLAANTGELFF
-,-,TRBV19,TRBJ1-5,TGTGCCAGTAGTAAGACAGCTTATAGCAATCAGCCCCAGCATTTT,CASSKTAYSNQPQHF
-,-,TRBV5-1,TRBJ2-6,TGCGCCAGCAGCTTGGAGGGGCAGGTGTCTGGGGCCAACGTCCTGACTTTC,CASSLEGQVSGANVLTF
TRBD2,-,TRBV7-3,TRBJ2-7,TGTGCCAGCAGCGCAACCACTAGCGGGGTTTACGAGCAGTACTTC,CASSATTSGVYEQYF
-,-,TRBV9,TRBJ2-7,TGTGCCAGCAGCGCCCGGCGGGGCTCCTACGAGCAGTACTTC,CASSARRGSYEQYF